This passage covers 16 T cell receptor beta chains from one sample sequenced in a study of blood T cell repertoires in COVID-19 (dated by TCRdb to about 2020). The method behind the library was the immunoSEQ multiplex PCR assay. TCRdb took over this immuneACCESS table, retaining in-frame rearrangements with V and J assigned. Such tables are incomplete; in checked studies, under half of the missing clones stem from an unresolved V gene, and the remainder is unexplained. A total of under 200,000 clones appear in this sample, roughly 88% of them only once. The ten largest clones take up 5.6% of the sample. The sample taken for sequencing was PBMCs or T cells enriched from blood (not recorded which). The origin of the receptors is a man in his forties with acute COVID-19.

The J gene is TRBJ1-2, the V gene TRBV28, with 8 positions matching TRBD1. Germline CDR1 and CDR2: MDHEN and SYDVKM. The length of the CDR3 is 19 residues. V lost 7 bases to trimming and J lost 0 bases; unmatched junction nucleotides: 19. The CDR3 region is CASNVPGQAEGTSNYGYTF. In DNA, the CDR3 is TGTGCCAGCAACGTCCCGGGACAGGCCGAAGGAACCTCTAACTATGGCTACACCTTC.

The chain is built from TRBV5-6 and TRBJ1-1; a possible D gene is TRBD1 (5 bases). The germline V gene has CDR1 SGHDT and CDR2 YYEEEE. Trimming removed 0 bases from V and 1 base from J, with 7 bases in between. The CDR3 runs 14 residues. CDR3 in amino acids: CASSLGQKNTEAFF. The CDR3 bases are TGTGCCAGCAGCTTGGGACAGAAGAACACTGAAGCTTTCTTT.

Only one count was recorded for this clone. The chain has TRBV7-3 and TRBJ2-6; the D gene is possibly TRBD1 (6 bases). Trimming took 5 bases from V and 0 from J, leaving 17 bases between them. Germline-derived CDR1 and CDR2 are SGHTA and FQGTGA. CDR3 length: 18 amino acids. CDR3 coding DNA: TGTGCCAGCAGCCCGAGCCCGGGACATTTCTCTGGGGCCAACGTCCTGACTTTC. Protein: CASSPSPGHFSGANVLTF.

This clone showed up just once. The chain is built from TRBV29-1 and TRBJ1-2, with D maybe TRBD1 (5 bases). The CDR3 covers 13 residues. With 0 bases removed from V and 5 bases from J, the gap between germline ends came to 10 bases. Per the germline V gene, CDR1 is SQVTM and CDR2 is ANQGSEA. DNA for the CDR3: TGCAGCGTTGAAGATAGGGCAGGGTATGGCTACACCTTC. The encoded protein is CSVEDRAGYGYTF.

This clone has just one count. Here the CDR3 reads CASSSVDRGSEQYF. Here the CDR3 DNA reads TGTGCCAGCAGCTCAGTAGACAGGGGCAGCGAGCAGTACTTC. This chain connects TRBV7-9 to TRBJ2-7; TRBD1 aligns across 8 bases. The CDR3 totals 14 residues. The V segment lost 4 bases and the J segment 6 bases; nucleotides outside the gene matches: 8. Germline V lookup: CDR1 SEHNR, CDR2 FQNEAQ (reference sequence).

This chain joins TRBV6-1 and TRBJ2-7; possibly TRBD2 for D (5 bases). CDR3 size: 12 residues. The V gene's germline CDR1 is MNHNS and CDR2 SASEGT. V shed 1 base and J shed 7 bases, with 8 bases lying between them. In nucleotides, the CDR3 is TGTGCCAGCAGTGAAGTCCAGCGGGAGCAGTACTTC. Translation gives CASSEVQREQYF.

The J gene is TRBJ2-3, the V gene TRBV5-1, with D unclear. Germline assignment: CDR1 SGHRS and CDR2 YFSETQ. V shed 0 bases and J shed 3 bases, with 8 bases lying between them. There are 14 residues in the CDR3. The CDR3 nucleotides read TGCGCCAGCAGCTTGGATCAGATAACAGATACGCAGTATTTT. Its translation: CASSLDQITDTQYF.

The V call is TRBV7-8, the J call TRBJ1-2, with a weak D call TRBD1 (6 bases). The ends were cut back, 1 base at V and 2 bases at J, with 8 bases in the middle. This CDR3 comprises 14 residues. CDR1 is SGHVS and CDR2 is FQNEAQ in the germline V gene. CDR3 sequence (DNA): TGTGCCAGCAGCTTAGGTACAGGGAACTATGGCTACACCTTC. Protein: CASSLGTGNYGYTF.

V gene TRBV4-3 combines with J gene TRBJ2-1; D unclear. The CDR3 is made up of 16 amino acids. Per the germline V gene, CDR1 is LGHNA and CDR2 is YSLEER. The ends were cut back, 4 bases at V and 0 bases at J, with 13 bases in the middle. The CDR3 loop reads CASSLEERVSYNEQFF. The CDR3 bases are TGCGCCAGCAGCCTTGAGGAGCGTGTCTCCTACAATGAGCAGTTCTTC.

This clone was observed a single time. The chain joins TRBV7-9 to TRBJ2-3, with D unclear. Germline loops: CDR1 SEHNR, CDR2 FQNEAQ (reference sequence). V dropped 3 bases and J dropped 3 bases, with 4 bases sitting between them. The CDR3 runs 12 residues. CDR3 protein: CASSLSTDTQYF. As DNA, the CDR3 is TGTGCCAGCAGCTTGTCGACAGATACGCAGTATTTT.

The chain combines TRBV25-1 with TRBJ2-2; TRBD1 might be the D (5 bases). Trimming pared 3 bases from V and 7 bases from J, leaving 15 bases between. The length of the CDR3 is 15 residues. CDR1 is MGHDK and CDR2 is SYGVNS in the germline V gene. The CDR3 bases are TGTGCCAGCAGTGACCCCAGGCAGGGCGGCGGGGAGCTGTTTTTT. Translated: CASSDPRQGGGELFF.

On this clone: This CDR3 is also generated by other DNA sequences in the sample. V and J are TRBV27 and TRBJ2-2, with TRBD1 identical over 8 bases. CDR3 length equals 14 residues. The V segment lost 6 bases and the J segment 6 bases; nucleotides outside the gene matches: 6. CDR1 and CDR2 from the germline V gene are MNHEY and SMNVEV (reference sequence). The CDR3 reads CASSRTGWSGELFF. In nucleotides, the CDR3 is TGTGCCAGCAGCCGGACAGGGTGGTCCGGGGAGCTGTTTTTT.

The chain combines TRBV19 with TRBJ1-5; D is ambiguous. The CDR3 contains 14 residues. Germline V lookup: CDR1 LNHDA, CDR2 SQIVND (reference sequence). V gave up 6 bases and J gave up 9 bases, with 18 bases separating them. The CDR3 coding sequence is TGTGCCAGTAGCACAAGGGAGGGTCTGGGGCCCCAGCATTTT. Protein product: CASSTREGLGPQHF.

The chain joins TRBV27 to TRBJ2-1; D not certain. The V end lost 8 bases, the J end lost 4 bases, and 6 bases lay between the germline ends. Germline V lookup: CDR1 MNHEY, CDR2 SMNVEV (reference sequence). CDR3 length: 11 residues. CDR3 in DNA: TGTGCCAGCGCTGAGTACAATGAGCAGTTCTTC. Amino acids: CASAEYNEQFF.

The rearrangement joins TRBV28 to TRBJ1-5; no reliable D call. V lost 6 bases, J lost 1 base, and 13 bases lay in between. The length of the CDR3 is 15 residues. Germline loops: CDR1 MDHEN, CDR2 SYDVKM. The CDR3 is CASSLEVRSNQPQHF. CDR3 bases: TGTGCCAGCAGCCTCGAAGTGAGGAGCAATCAGCCCCAGCATTTT.

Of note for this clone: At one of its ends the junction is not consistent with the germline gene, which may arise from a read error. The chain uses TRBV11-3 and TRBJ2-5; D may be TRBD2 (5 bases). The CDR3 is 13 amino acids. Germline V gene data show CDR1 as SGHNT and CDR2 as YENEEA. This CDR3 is CASSQTGITSSNF. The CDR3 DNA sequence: TGTGCCAGCAGCCAAACCGGTATAACTAGTAGTAACTTC.